The 12 T cell receptor beta chains presented below share a single source sample, sequenced in a study of T cell clonotyping in hematopoietic cell transplantation. Clones were read by immunoSEQ multiplex PCR, and TCRdb kept only the in-frame ones, dropping some. The sample consists of roughly 8,000 clones, roughly 76% of them appearing once. The material was peripheral blood mononuclear cells, obtained 180 days after allogeneic stem cell transplant. These receptors were taken from a female patient aged 45-65 years who had an allogeneic stem cell transplant from an unrelated donor, so the T cells may come from the graft donor. Some clones in this sample may be carry-over from other donors' samples.

V is TRBV27 and J is TRBJ2-2, with 9 bases matching TRBD2. This CDR3 contains 18 residues. V shed 7 bases and J 6 bases; nucleotides not matched to a gene: 18. Germline-derived CDR1 and CDR2 are MNHEY and SMNVEV (reference sequence). The DNA for the CDR3 is TGTGCCAGCATTAAGCGGGGGGCAGACTTCACACCTTCCGGGGAGCTGTTTTTT. Its protein is CASIKRGADFTPSGELFF.

This chain links TRBV28 with TRBJ1-2; D perhaps matches TRBD1 (5 bases). Trimming took 3 bases from V and 4 from J, leaving 9 bases between them. Germline CDR1 MDHEN, CDR2 SYDVKM. This CDR3 contains 13 residues. The CDR3 region is CASSLAGPYGYTF. The DNA for the CDR3 is TGTGCCAGCAGTTTGGCAGGGCCCTATGGCTACACCTTC.

V gene TRBV11-2 combines with J gene TRBJ1-6; D ambiguous. This CDR3 spans 12 amino acids. Germline assignment: CDR1 SGHAT and CDR2 FQNNGV. The V gene lost 5 bases and the J gene lost 6 bases, with 5 bases spanning the gap. Here the CDR3 DNA reads TGTGCCAGCAGCCCAGTTAATTCACCCCTCCACTTT. Translating it yields CASSPVNSPLHF.

V gene TRBV7-2 combines with J gene TRBJ1-2; a possible D gene is TRBD1 (5 bases). Trimming left V 3 bases short and J 5 bases short, with 13 bases between. Germline CDR1 SGHTA, CDR2 FQGNSA. The CDR3 covers 14 residues. The CDR3 DNA reads TGTGCCAGCAGCTTTCCCCTGGGGGGATATGGCTACACCTTC. This encodes CASSFPLGGYGYTF.

The gene calls are TRBV6-1 and TRBJ1-1, with no clear D. Trimming pared 1 base from V and 6 bases from J, leaving 9 bases between. The CDR3 is 13 residues long. Germline lookup yields CDR1 MNHNS and CDR2 SASEGT. The CDR3 coding sequence is TGTGCCAGCAGTGAAGATAGTTTTGCTGAAGCTTTCTTT. It is translated as CASSEDSFAEAFF.

The chain couples TRBV29-1 to TRBJ2-3; D gene unclear. The CDR3 length is 13 residues. Deletions cut 2 bases from V and 8 bases from J, with 14 bases between. The V gene's germline CDR1 is SQVTM and CDR2 ANQGSEA. As DNA, the CDR3 is TGCAGCGTTGAACAACTGGAGTGGAGTACGCAGTATTTT. Protein: CSVEQLEWSTQYF.

This clone was recorded once. V and J are TRBV6-6 and TRBJ2-1, with 8 bases that match TRBD2. The CDR3 is 13 residues long. Germline CDR1 MNHNY, CDR2 SVGAGI (reference sequence). Trimming took 2 bases from V and 11 from J; bases not matched to a gene: 5. DNA of the CDR3: TGTGCCAGCAGTTACCTCCGGGAGGGGCAGCAGTTCTTC. Protein sequence: CASSYLREGQQFF.

The chain carries TRBV11-2 and TRBJ2-5; 12 nucleotides line up with TRBD2. V lost 4 bases, J lost 0 bases, and 3 bases stayed unmatched. This CDR3 has 16 residues. The germline gives CDR1 SGHAT, CDR2 FQNNGV. The CDR3: CASSSGTSGYQETQYF. The CDR3 coding sequence is TGTGCCAGCAGCTCAGGGACTAGCGGGTACCAAGAGACCCAGTACTTC.

V and J are TRBV10-2 and TRBJ1-2, with 11 bases matching TRBD1. V shed 5 bases and J 4 bases; nucleotides not matched to a gene: 21. Germline-derived CDR1 and CDR2 are WSHSY and SAAADI. The length of the CDR3 is 20 residues. The CDR3 coding sequence is TGCGCCAGCAGTTACGGACAGGGGGCAGATTCGGACAAGCTCGCCTATGGCTACACCTTC. It specifies CASSYGQGADSDKLAYGYTF.

This clone occurred a few times. For the CDR3, the DNA is TGTGCCAGCAGCTCGGACGGTTCCCCCTACGAGCAGTACTTC. Amino acids: CASSSDGSPYEQYF. The genes are TRBV5-6 and TRBJ2-7; D call uncertain. The CDR3 totals 14 residues. Germline CDR1 is SGHDT and CDR2 is YYEEEE. V dropped 3 bases and J dropped 2 bases, with 12 bases sitting between them.

The genes are TRBV25-1 and TRBJ1-4; D not certain. This CDR3 is 11 amino acids long. V gave up 6 bases and J gave up 4 bases, with 3 bases separating them. Germline V gives CDR1 MGHDK, CDR2 SYGVNS. CDR3 nucleotide sequence: TGTGCCAGCAGGGATAATGAAAAACTGTTTTTT. This gives the protein CASRDNEKLFF.

This rearrangement joins TRBV7-2 to TRBJ2-2, with TRBD1 identical over 10 bases. Germline CDR1 is SGHTA and CDR2 is FQGNSA. J gave up 8 bases and V 2 bases, and 5 bases lay outside the gene matches. The CDR3 length is 15 residues. The CDR3 here is CASSLFGTGEGELFF. In DNA, the CDR3 is TGTGCCAGCAGCTTATTCGGGACAGGGGAAGGGGAGCTGTTTTTT.